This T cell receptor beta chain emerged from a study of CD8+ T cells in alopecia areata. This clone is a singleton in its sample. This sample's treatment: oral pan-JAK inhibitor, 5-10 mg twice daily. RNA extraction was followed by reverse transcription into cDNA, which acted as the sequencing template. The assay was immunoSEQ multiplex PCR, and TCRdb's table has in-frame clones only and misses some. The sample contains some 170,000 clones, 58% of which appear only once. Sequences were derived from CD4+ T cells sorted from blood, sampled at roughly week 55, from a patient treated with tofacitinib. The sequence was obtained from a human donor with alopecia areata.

The CDR3 DNA is TGCGCCAGCAGCCAAAGCCCCGGGACGTTCGACGAGCAGTACTTC. It specifies CASSQSPGTFDEQYF. The chain recombines TRBV4-1 with TRBJ2-7, with D tentatively TRBD1 or TRBD2 (5 bases each). This CDR3 has 15 residues. The germline V and J ends were trimmed by 2 bases and 5 bases, with 16 bases remaining between them. Germline V gene lookup returns CDR1 MGHRA and CDR2 YSYEKL.